The clone carrying this T cell receptor beta chain was found many times. Its specificity is not known. The data were obtained in a study of T cells in Graves' hyperthyroidism and ophthalmopathy. General observations from the study: Peripheral blood also featured most of the thyroid clonotypes expanded above 0.001.

For the diagnoses, clinical symptoms, serum thyroxine and TRAb, thyroid ultrasound and orbital computed tomography were used. The TCR beta CDR3 regions underwent amplification using RNA transcripts as the source. The TCR CDR3 was amplified in a first-round RT-PCR using the HTBI primer set. TCRdb itself ran the multiplex PCR reads through MiXCR, one entry per CDR3 protein. This table has 500,000 to 600,000 distinct CDR3 sequences, 40% to 50% appearing once. Germline CDR1 and CDR2: LNHDA and SQIVND (reference sequence). The CDR3 has 16 residues. J gave up 7 bases and V 9 bases, and 18 bases lay outside the gene matches.

The receptor's source is an adult woman with Graves' disease, either hyperthyroidism or ophthalmopathy (not recorded which). The sample taken for sequencing was peripheral blood or thyroid tissue (not recorded which). The V and J genes are TRBV19 and TRBJ1-5, with 7 nucleotides matching TRBD1. The CDR3 DNA sequence: TGTGCCAGCGGGATGGGCGACAGGGCGGGCGGACAGCCCCAGCATTTT. Encoded protein: CASGMGDRAGGQPQHF.